These T cell receptor beta chains were read from a single sample in a study of tumor-infiltrating lymphocytes in oesophageal squamous cell carcinoma. TCRdb analysed the PCR reads with MiXCR anew, one entry per CDR3 protein. In the table there are 10,000 to 15,000 distinct CDR3 sequences, around 49% of which are singletons. The sample consisted of esophageal tumor tissue. Receptors were obtained from a female donor with esophageal squamous cell carcinoma. Both conserved end residues are part of each CDR3. A D gene is named only where the DNA matches it firmly. Expanded clones are given a class, and other clones once, few, many or no size at all.

V gene	clone size	D gene	J gene	CDR3 DNA	CDR3 protein
TRBV5-1	many	TRBD2	TRBJ2-3	TGCGCCAGCAGATCCTCTAGCGGGATGGAAGATACGCAGTATTTT	CASRSSSGMEDTQYF
TRBV28	.	.	TRBJ2-5	TGTGCCAGCAGCAAGCCGGAGACCCAGTACTTC	CASSKPETQYF
TRBV5-1	many	TRBD1	TRBJ2-3	TGCGCCAGCATCGGGACAGGAGCTAGCACAGATACGCAGTATTTT	CASIGTGASTDTQYF
TRBV7-2	.	.	TRBJ1-5	TGTGCCAGCAGCGCGCGTGGGGGGGGCGCCGGCAATCAGCCCCAGCATTTT	CASSARGGGAGNQPQHF
TRBV5-1	few	TRBD1	TRBJ2-7	TGCGCCAGCAGCCCCCGACAGGGGCCCTACGAGCAGTACTTC	CASSPRQGPYEQYF
TRBV7-2	.	.	TRBJ2-5	TGTGCCAGCAGCTTAGCGGCAGAGACCCAGTACTTC	CASSLAAETQYF
TRBV7-2	.	.	TRBJ2-3	TGTGCCAGCAGCTCCGGACCAACTGGAAGCACAGATACGCAGTATTTT	CASSSGPTGSTDTQYF
TRBV7-4	.	TRBD1	TRBJ2-1	TGTGCCAGCAGCCCCCAGGGGACAGGGGGCAATGAGCAGTTCTTC	CASSPQGTGGNEQFF
TRBV7-8	.	TRBD1	TRBJ2-7	TGTGCCAGCAGCTTAGCCGCGGGACAGGGAATTGCGTGGTCCTACGAGCAGTACTTC	CASSLAAGQGIAWSYEQYF
TRBV7-9	.	TRBD2	TRBJ2-7	TGTGTTACGCGACGGGCTAGCGGGAGAGGGGGGAATGAGCAGTACTTC	CVTRRASGRGGNEQYF
TRBV27	.	TRBD2	TRBJ2-5	TGTGCCAGGAGTTTAGCGGGACAAAGGGATGCAGATACGCAGTACTTC	CARSLAGQRDADTQYF
TRBV7-2	.	.	TRBJ1-1	TGTGCCAGCAGCTTAACGCTGGGGGGCCAGAATGAAGCTTTCTTT	CASSLTLGGQNEAFF
TRBV28	.	.	TRBJ1-5	TGTGCCAGCACCGAAAGGGATCAGCCCCAGCATTTT	CASTERDQPQHF
TRBV7-3	.	TRBD2	TRBJ2-1	TGTGCCAGCAGCTTAACTATAGGACTAGAGCGGTCGTACAATGAGCAGTTCTTC	CASSLTIGLERSYNEQFF
TRBV9	.	.	TRBJ2-7	TGTGCCAGCAGCGTCCATGGGACACAAGGCGAGCAGTACTTC	CASSVHGTQGEQYF
TRBV7-9	large	.	TRBJ2-5	TGTGCCAGCAGCTACCCGGACGGGACGAGAGACCAGTACTTC	CASSYPDGTRDQYF
TRBV12-3/TRBV12-4	.	TRBD1	TRBJ2-7	TGTGCCAGCAGCTTATTGGGACAGAGCCACATACTTCCCTACGAGCAGTACTTC	CASSLLGQSHILPYEQYF